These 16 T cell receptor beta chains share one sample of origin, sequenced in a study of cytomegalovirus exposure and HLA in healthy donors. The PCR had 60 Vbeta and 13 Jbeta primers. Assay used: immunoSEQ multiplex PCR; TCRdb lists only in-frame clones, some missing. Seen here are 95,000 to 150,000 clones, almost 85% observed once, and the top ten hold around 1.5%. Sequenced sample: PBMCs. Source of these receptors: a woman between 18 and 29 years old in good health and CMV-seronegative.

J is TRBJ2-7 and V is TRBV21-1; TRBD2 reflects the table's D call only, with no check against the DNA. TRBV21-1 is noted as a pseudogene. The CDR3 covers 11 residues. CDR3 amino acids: CATPSGREQYF. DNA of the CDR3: TGTGCCACCCCCAGCGGGAGGGAGCAGTACTTC.

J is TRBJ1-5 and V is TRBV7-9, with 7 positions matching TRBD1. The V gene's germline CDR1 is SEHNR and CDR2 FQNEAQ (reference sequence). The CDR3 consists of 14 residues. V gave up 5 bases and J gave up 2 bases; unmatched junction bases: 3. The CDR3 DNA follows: TGTGCCAGCAGCCGGACAGGAGGCAATCAGCCCCAGCATTTT. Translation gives CASSRTGGNQPQHF. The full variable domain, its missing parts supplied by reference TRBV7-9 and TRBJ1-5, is DTGVSQNPRHKITKRGQNVTFRCDPISEHNRLYWYRQTLGQGPEFLTYFQNEAQLEKSRLLSDRFSAERPKGSFSTLEIQRTEQGDSAMYLCASSRTGGNQPQHFGDGTRLSIL.

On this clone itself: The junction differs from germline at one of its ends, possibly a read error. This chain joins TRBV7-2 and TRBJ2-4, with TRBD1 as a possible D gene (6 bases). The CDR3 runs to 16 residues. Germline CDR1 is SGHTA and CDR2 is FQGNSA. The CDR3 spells CASSSLQGTSGNSQYF. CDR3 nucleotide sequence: TGTGCCAGCAGCTCTCTTCAGGGGACCTCAGGGAACAGTCAGTACTTC.

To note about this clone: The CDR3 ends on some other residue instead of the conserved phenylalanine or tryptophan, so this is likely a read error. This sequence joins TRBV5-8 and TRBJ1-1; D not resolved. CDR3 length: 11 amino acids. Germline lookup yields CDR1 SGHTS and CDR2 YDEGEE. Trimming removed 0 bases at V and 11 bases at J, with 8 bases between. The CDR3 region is CASSLGSNAFL. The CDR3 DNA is TGTGCCAGCAGCTTGGGATCTAATGCTTTCCTT.

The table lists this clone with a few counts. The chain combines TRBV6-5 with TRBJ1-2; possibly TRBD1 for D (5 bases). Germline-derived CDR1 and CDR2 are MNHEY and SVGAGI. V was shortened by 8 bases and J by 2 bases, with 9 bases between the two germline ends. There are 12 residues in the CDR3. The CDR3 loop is CASRRQNYGYTF. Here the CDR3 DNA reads TGTGCCAGCCGTCGACAGAACTATGGCTACACCTTC.

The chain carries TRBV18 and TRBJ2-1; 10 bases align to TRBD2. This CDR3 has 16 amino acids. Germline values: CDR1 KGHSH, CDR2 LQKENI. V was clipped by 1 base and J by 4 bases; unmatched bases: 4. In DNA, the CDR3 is TGTGCCAGCTCACCACGGAGCGGGGGGGATTACAATGAGCAGTTCTTC. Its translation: CASSPRSGGDYNEQFF.

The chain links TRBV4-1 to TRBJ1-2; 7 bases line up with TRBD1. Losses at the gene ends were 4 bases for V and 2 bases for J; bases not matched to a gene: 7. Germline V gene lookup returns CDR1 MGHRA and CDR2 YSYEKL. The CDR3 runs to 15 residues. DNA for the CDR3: TGCGCCAGCAGCCTAAAACAGGGGTACAACTATGGCTACACCTTC. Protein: CASSLKQGYNYGYTF.

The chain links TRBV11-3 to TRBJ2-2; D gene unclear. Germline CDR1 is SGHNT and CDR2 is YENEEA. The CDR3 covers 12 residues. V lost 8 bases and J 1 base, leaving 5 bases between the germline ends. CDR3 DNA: TGTGCCAGCGGGCGGAACACCGGGGAGCTGTTTTTT. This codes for CASGRNTGELFF. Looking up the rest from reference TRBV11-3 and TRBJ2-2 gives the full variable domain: EAGVVQSPRYKIIEKKQPVAFWCNPISGHNTLYWYLQNLGQGPELLIRYENEEAVDDSQLPKDRFSAERLKGVDSTLKIQPAELGDSAVYLCASGRNTGELFFGEGSRLTVL.

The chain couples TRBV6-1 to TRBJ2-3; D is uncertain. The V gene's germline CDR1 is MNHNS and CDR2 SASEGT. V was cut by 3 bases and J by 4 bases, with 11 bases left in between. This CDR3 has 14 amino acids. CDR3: CASSDRYKADTQYF. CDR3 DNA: TGTGCCAGCAGTGACAGGTACAAAGCAGATACGCAGTATTTT.

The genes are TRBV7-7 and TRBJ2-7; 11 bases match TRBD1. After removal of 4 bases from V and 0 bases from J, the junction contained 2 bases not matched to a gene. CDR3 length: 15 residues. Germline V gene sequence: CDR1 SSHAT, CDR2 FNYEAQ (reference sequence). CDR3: CASSSGTGGSYEQYF. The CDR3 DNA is TGTGCCAGCAGCTCCGGGACAGGGGGCTCCTACGAGCAGTACTTC.

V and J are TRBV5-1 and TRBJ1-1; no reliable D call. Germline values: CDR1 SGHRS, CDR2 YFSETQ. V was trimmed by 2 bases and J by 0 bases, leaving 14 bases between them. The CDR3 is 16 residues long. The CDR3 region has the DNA TGCGCCAGCAGCTTTAGCCTTACCTCAGTGAACACTGAAGCTTTCTTT. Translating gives CASSFSLTSVNTEAFF.

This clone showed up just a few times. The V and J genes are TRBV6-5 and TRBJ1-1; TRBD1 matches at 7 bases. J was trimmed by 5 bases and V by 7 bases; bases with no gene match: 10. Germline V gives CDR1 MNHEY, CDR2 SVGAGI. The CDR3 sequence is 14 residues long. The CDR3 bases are TGTGCCAGCATTCCGACAGGGAGGACGACTGAAGCTTTCTTT. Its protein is CASIPTGRTTEAFF.

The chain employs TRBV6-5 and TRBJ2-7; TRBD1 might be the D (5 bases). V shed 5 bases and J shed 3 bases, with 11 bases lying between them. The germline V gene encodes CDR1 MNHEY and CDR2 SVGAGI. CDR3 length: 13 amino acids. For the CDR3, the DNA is TGTGCCAGCAGTCATCTTGACAGCTACGAGCAGTACTTC. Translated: CASSHLDSYEQYF.

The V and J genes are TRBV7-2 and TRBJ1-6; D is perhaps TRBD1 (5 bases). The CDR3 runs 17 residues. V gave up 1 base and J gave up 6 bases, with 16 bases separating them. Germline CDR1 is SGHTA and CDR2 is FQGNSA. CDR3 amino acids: CASSLGVYPGGNSPLHF. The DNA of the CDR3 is TGTGCCAGCAGCTTAGGGGTATATCCGGGGGGTAATTCACCCCTCCACTTT.

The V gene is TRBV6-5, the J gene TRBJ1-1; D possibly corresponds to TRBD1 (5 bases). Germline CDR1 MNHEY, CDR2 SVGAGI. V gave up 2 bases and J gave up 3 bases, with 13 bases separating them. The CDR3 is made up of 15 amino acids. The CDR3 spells CASSYVAGLDTEAFF. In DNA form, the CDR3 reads TGTGCCAGCAGTTACGTAGCAGGGTTGGACACTGAAGCTTTCTTT.

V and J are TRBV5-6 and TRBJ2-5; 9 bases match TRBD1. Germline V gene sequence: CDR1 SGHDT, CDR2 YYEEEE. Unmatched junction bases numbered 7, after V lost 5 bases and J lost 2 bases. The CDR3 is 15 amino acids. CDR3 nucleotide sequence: TGTGCCAGCAGGCCTACAGGGGGCGGACAAGAGACCCAGTACTTC. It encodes CASRPTGGGQETQYF.